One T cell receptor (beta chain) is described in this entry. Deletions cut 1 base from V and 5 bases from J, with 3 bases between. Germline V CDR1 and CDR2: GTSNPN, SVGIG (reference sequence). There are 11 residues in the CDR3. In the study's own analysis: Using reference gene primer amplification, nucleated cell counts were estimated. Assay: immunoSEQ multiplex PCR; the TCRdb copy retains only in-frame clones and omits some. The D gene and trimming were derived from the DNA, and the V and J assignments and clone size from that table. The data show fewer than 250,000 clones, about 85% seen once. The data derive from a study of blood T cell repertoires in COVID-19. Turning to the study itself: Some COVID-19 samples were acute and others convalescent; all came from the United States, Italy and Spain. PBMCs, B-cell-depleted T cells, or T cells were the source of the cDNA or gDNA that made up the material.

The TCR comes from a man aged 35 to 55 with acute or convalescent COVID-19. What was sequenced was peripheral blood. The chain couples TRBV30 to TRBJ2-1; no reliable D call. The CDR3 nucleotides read TGTGCCTGGAGTGCAAACAATGAGCAGTTCTTC. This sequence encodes CAWSANNEQFF.